Below, 25 T cell receptor beta chains from the same sample are listed, as sequenced in a study of blood T cell repertoires in COVID-19. The method was immunoSEQ multiplex PCR; TCRdb's version includes in-frame clones alone and lacks a portion of them. This sample has 220,000 or so clones, with around 82% found just once. The sample was peripheral blood. The receptors here all came from a young woman who had recovered from COVID-19.

The rearrangement uses TRBV30 and TRBJ1-5; a possible D gene is TRBD1 (6 bases). Between the trimmed V and J ends, which lost 2 bases and 3 bases, there was a span of 11 bases. The length of the CDR3 is 14 residues. Germline lookup yields CDR1 GTSNPN and CDR2 SVGIG (reference sequence). The chain's CDR3 is CAWSPTGPNQPQHF. DNA of the CDR3: TGTGCCTGGAGTCCTACAGGGCCCAATCAGCCCCAGCATTTT. The full variable domain, with the rest looked up from reference TRBV30 and TRBJ1-5, is SQTIHQWPATLVQPVGSPLSLECTVEGTSNPNLYWYRQAAGRGLQLLFYSVGIGQISSEVPQNLSASRPQDRQFILSSKKLLLSDSGFYLCAWSPTGPNQPQHFGDGTRLSIL.

The gene calls are TRBV7-9 and TRBJ2-1; 7 bases map to TRBD1. The germline V gene encodes CDR1 SEHNR and CDR2 FQNEAQ (reference sequence). With V trimmed by 5 bases and J by 5 bases, 9 bases remained unmatched. This CDR3 contains 15 residues. DNA of the CDR3: TGTGCCAGCAGCACTTACAGGGGCAGGAACAATGAGCAGTTCTTC. Amino acids: CASSTYRGRNNEQFF.

This clone has ten or more counts. The chain carries TRBV30 and TRBJ1-3; D gene ambiguous. The CDR3 runs 13 residues. CDR1 is GTSNPN, CDR2 SVGIG, per germline (reference sequence). The V end was cut by 2 bases, the J end by 4 bases, with 9 bases between. Written as DNA, the CDR3 is TGTGCCTGGAGTTCCGGGGTCGGAAACACCATATATTTT. Encoded protein: CAWSSGVGNTIYF. Full variable domain (remainder filled in from reference TRBV30 and TRBJ1-3): SQTIHQWPATLVQPVGSPLSLECTVEGTSNPNLYWYRQAAGRGLQLLFYSVGIGQISSEVPQNLSASRPQDRQFILSSKKLLLSDSGFYLCAWSSGVGNTIYFGEGSWLTVV.

The gene calls are TRBV27 and TRBJ2-7, with 7 bases that match TRBD2. The CDR3 spans 14 residues. The germline gives CDR1 MNHEY, CDR2 SMNVEV (reference sequence). Trimming cost V 2 bases and J 7 bases; bases outside gene matches: 8. The CDR3 DNA reads as TGTGCCAGCAGTTTAAAGAGCGGGGCGTCGGAGCAGTACTTC. It translates to CASSLKSGASEQYF.

The chain recombines TRBV18 with TRBJ2-1; D may be TRBD1 (6 bases). This CDR3 spans 15 amino acids. CDR1 and CDR2 (germline): KGHSH, LQKENI. V lost 1 base and J lost 7, with 14 bases in between. The DNA for the CDR3 is TGTGCCAGCTCACCACGACAGGTACGAGGGAATGAGCAGTTCTTC. Translation gives CASSPRQVRGNEQFF.

The chain is built from TRBV5-1 and TRBJ2-7, with 8 bases fitting TRBD2. CDR1 SGHRS and CDR2 YFSETQ come from the germline V gene. Germline trimming cut 0 bases from V and 2 bases from J; bases unmatched to any gene: 10. This CDR3 is built from 17 residues. The CDR3 region has the DNA TGCGCCAGCAGCTTGGGCCTTGCTAGCGGGCAGACCTACGAGCAGTACTTC. Translated: CASSLGLASGQTYEQYF.

The V and J genes are TRBV2 and TRBJ2-7; D possibly corresponds to TRBD2 (6 bases). CDR3 length equals 12 residues. V gave up 4 bases and J gave up 7 bases, with 11 bases separating them. Germline V lookup: CDR1 SNHLY, CDR2 FYNNEI. In DNA, the CDR3 is TGTGCCAGCAGTGGGCAGGGAGGTGAGCAGTACTTC. Translation gives CASSGQGGEQYF.

The rearrangement joins TRBV7-8 to TRBJ2-4; 11 bases align to TRBD1. This CDR3 is built from 16 residues. Germline V gene data show CDR1 as SGHVS and CDR2 as FQNEAQ. The V and J ends lost 4 bases and 0 bases, in that order; junction bases with no gene match: 2. CDR3 nucleotides: TGTGCCAGCAGCTCGGGACAGGGGGTAGCCAAAAACATTCAGTACTTC. Translating gives CASSSGQGVAKNIQYF. The full variable domain, rest sourced from reference TRBV7-8 and TRBJ2-4, is GAGVSQSPRYKVAKRGQDVALRCDPISGHVSLFWYQQALGQGPEFLTYFQNEAQLDKSGLPSDRFFAERPEGSVSTLKIQRTQQEDSAVYLCASSSGQGVAKNIQYFGAGTRLSVL.

This clone was counted a single time. V is TRBV29-1 and J is TRBJ2-7; TRBD1 aligns across 8 bases. The length of the CDR3 is 13 residues. Germline CDR1 and CDR2: SQVTM and ANQGSEA. J lost 6 bases, V lost 6 bases, and 10 bases had no gene match. CDR3 DNA sequence: TGCAGCGTCGGCCGGGACAGGAGCCCCGAGCAGTACTTC. This encodes CSVGRDRSPEQYF.

This chain links TRBV6-1 with TRBJ1-1, with D possibly being TRBD1 (5 bases). The germline V gene encodes CDR1 MNHNS and CDR2 SASEGT. The CDR3 consists of 13 residues. V gave up 2 bases and J gave up 5 bases, with 9 bases separating them. The CDR3: CASSEPGGTEAFF. The CDR3 DNA sequence: TGTGCCAGCAGTGAACCGGGGGGGACTGAAGCTTTCTTT.

The J gene is TRBJ1-6, the V gene TRBV7-3; no clear D gene. Trimming took 1 base from V and 2 from J, leaving 6 bases between them. This CDR3 has 15 residues. Per germline, CDR1 SGHTA and CDR2 FQGTGA. In DNA, the CDR3 is TGTGCCAGCAGCTTAAGAACAGCCTATAATTCACCCCTCCACTTT. This gives the protein CASSLRTAYNSPLHF.

The V call is TRBV5-6, the J call TRBJ2-1; D is unclear. Germline CDR1 is SGHDT and CDR2 is YYEEEE. The CDR3 sequence is 13 residues long. Between the trimmed V and J ends, which lost 4 bases and 0 bases, there was a span of 5 bases. The CDR3 DNA reads as TGTGCCAGCAGCCCTAGCTCCTACAATGAGCAGTTCTTC. Its translation: CASSPSSYNEQFF.

The genes are TRBV5-1 and TRBJ2-2; D is perhaps TRBD1 (6 bases). CDR1 and CDR2 from the germline V gene are SGHRS and YFSETQ. This CDR3 contains 18 residues. With 1 base removed from V and 3 bases from J, the gap between germline ends came to 19 bases. CDR3 nucleotide sequence: TGCGCCAGCAGCTTGCGGACTCTATTTACAGGGCACACCGGGGAGCTGTTTTTT. Translating it yields CASSLRTLFTGHTGELFF. Full variable domain (remainder filled in from reference TRBV5-1 and TRBJ2-2): KAGVTQTPRYLIKTRGQQVTLSCSPISGHRSVSWYQQTPGQGLQFLFEYFSETQRNKGNFPGRFSGRQFSNSRSEMNVSTLELGDSALYLCASSLRTLFTGHTGELFFGEGSRLTVL.

The chain combines TRBV9 with TRBJ2-7; D possibly corresponds to TRBD1 (6 bases). CDR3 length equals 14 residues. Trimming left V 2 bases short and J 3 bases short, with 12 bases between. Germline V lookup: CDR1 SGDLS, CDR2 YYNGEE. The CDR3 loop reads CASSVGTGLYEQYF. The CDR3 DNA reads TGTGCCAGCAGCGTTGGTACAGGGCTCTACGAGCAGTACTTC.

The CDR3 reads CASSLLGGGTEAFF. CDR3 nucleotides: TGTGCCAGCAGCTTGCTAGGGGGCGGGACTGAAGCTTTCTTT. The chain combines TRBV5-8 with TRBJ1-1; 7 nucleotides line up with TRBD1. This CDR3 has 14 residues. The germline V gene encodes CDR1 SGHTS and CDR2 YDEGEE. After removal of 1 base from V and 5 bases from J, the junction contained 5 bases not matched to a gene.

The gene calls are TRBV5-1 and TRBJ2-5, with TRBD1 matching 7 bases. Germline CDR1 and CDR2: SGHRS and YFSETQ. The V segment lost 2 bases and the J segment 1 base; nucleotides outside the gene matches: 2. This CDR3 contains 14 residues. In nucleotides, the CDR3 is TGCGCCAGCAGCTTCTCAGGGGGCCAAGAGACCCAGTACTTC. Translating it yields CASSFSGGQETQYF.

This clone was recorded a few times. This rearrangement joins TRBV2 to TRBJ1-5; TRBD1 matches at 8 bases. This CDR3 has 15 residues. CDR1 is SNHLY and CDR2 is FYNNEI in the germline V gene. V lost 6 bases and J lost 0; bases outside the gene matches: 4. Here the CDR3 reads CASRETGGSNQPQHF. CDR3 DNA: TGTGCCAGCAGAGAAACAGGGGGTAGCAATCAGCCCCAGCATTTT.

This chain uses TRBV5-1 with TRBJ2-7; D ambiguous. V was clipped by 0 bases and J by 4 bases, with 11 bases between them. The CDR3 contains 14 residues. Germline values: CDR1 SGHRS, CDR2 YFSETQ. CDR3 residues: CASSLEWQSYEQYF. DNA for the CDR3: TGCGCCAGCAGCTTGGAATGGCAGTCATACGAGCAGTACTTC.

The rearrangement links TRBV7-2 to TRBJ1-1; D might be TRBD1 (6 bases). Trimming took off 5 bases at V and 3 bases at J, with 10 bases between the two ends. The CDR3 loop spans 13 amino acids. CDR1 is SGHTA, CDR2 FQGNSA, per germline. The CDR3 nucleotides are TGTGCCAGCAGCAGACAGGAGGACACTGAAGCTTTCTTT. Amino acid sequence: CASSRQEDTEAFF.

The CDR3 sequence is CASRRGGFHTDTQYF. In DNA form, the CDR3 reads TGTGCCAGCAGACGCGGGGGGTTCCACACAGATACGCAGTATTTT. The rearrangement joins TRBV3-1 (or the pseudogene TRBV3-2) to TRBJ2-3, with 8 bases aligning to TRBD2. The CDR3 has 15 amino acids. Trimming cost V 6 bases and J 2 bases; bases outside gene matches: 7. Germline CDR1 LGHDT, CDR2 YNNKEL (reference sequence).

This clone was observed a few times. V is TRBV11-2 and J is TRBJ2-5; TRBD2 agrees at 8 bases. This CDR3 contains 14 residues. Germline V gene lookup returns CDR1 SGHAT and CDR2 FQNNGV. Germline trimming cut 3 bases from V and 7 bases from J; bases unmatched to any gene: 7. CDR3 residues: CASSFGLADGTQYF. In DNA form, the CDR3 reads TGTGCCAGCAGCTTCGGACTAGCCGATGGGACCCAGTACTTC.

The genes are TRBV28 and TRBJ2-7; maybe TRBD1 (5 bases). V lost 2 bases to trimming and J lost 7 bases, with 12 bases between them. The CDR3 sequence is 13 residues long. CDR1 and CDR2 from the germline V gene are MDHEN and SYDVKM. The CDR3 DNA follows: TGTGCCAGCAGTTTAGGGGCAGGGCGAGAGCAGTACTTC. It translates to CASSLGAGREQYF.

The chain links TRBV7-9 to TRBJ2-5, with D hard to call. This CDR3 is 13 amino acids long. CDR1 and CDR2 (germline): SEHNR, FQNEAQ (reference sequence). Deletions cut 2 bases from V and 4 bases from J, with 8 bases between. The CDR3, as DNA: TGTGCCAGCAGCTTACCTAGTCGAGAGACCCAGTACTTC. As protein: CASSLPSRETQYF.

This chain connects TRBV11-2 to TRBJ2-7; maybe TRBD2 (6 bases). Per germline, CDR1 SGHAT and CDR2 FQNNGV. Trimming cost V 11 bases and J 2 bases, with 25 bases left between them. This CDR3 contains 16 residues. Written as DNA, the CDR3 is TGTGCCTCCCGAAGGCTTCGGGGGAGGACGACCTACGAGCAGTACTTC. It translates to CASRRLRGRTTYEQYF.

This chain links TRBV5-5 with TRBJ2-1; no clear D. This CDR3 is 16 amino acids long. Trimming took 0 bases from V and 2 from J, leaving 12 bases between them. From germline, CDR1 is SGHKS and CDR2 YYEKEE (reference sequence). In nucleotides, the CDR3 is TGTGCCAGCAGCTTGGCCCCCTACTTTACCTACAATGAGCAGTTCTTC. It specifies CASSLAPYFTYNEQFF.